The 14 T cell receptor beta chains in this list originate from one sample, sequenced in a study of T cells after yellow fever vaccination. TCRdb recomputed calls from the 5' RACE reads with MiXCR, one row per CDR3 protein. The sample has roughly 79,000 distinct CDR3 sequences, 7.3% seen once. This sample comprised CD8+ T cells sorted from PBMCs, obtained around 10 days after the first yellow fever vaccination. Every receptor here comes from a man younger than 35 who received the YFV17D yellow fever vaccine.

This clonotype turned up a few times. This chain joins TRBV7-9 and TRBJ2-3, with TRBD2 matching 9 bases. In germline, CDR1 is SEHNR, CDR2 FQNEAQ (reference sequence). J gave up 0 bases and V 4 bases, and 5 bases lay outside the gene matches. The CDR3 contains 16 residues. CDR3 region: CASSSRLADSTDTQYF. DNA for the CDR3: TGTGCCAGCAGCTCCAGACTAGCGGATAGCACAGATACGCAGTATTTT.

The sample holds many counts of this clonotype. The chain has TRBV19 and TRBJ2-2, with a possible D match to TRBD2 (5 bases). CDR3 length: 12 amino acids. Between the trimmed V and J ends, which lost 9 bases and 3 bases, there was a span of 8 bases. Per germline, CDR1 LNHDA and CDR2 SQIVND (reference sequence). In DNA form, the CDR3 reads TGTGCCAGCCCCGGGGACACCGGGGAGCTGTTTTTT. Protein product: CASPGDTGELFF.

The chain links TRBV30 to TRBJ2-7; the D gene is possibly TRBD1 (5 bases). V was cut by 2 bases and J by 1 base, with 12 bases left in between. The germline gives CDR1 GTSNPN, CDR2 SVGIG (reference sequence). This CDR3 has 14 residues. The CDR3 spells CAWSLETDSYEQYF. The CDR3 DNA sequence: TGTGCCTGGAGTTTAGAGACAGATTCCTACGAGCAGTACTTC.

In its sample, this clonotype was seen a few times. The J gene is TRBJ2-3, the V gene TRBV7-2; 15 positions match TRBD2. The junction had 1 base not matched to a gene; V was cut back by 3 bases and J by 0 bases. The CDR3 has 17 residues. The V gene's germline CDR1 is SGHTA and CDR2 FQGNSA. DNA of the CDR3: TGTGCCAGCAGCTTTGGGACTAGCGGGGGGAGCACAGATACGCAGTATTTT. This sequence encodes CASSFGTSGGSTDTQYF.

There are many counts of this clonotype. The V and J genes are TRBV5-5 and TRBJ1-3; 8 nucleotides align to TRBD1. Per the germline V gene, CDR1 is SGHKS and CDR2 is YYEKEE (reference sequence). This CDR3 has 13 residues. The trim removed 4 bases at V and 4 bases at J, leaving 1 base unmatched. The CDR3 here is CASSGDRGNTIYF. The CDR3 DNA reads TGTGCCAGCAGCGGGGACAGGGGAAACACCATATATTTT.

This clonotype appeared once. A read error may be the cause here, since a much bigger clone is one base away. This chain connects TRBV20-1 to TRBJ2-7; no firm D call. The CDR3 runs 13 residues. CDR1 DFQATT and CDR2 SNEGSKA come from the germline V gene (reference sequence). CDR3 coding DNA: TGCAGTGCCAGAGATAGGGCGCGGTACGAGCAGTACTTC. It translates to CSARDRARYEQYF.

This clonotype was seen at least ten times. V gene TRBV20-1 combines with J gene TRBJ1-2; the D is unclear. Trimming shortened V by 3 bases and J by 0 bases, and 11 bases separated the two germline ends. The CDR3 runs 14 residues. In germline, CDR1 is DFQATT, CDR2 SNEGSKA (reference sequence). This chain's CDR3 is CSARVGGTNYGYTF. The CDR3 DNA reads TGCAGTGCTAGGGTGGGCGGAACTAACTATGGCTACACCTTC.

Regarding this clonotype: One end of the junction fails to match germline, which may point to a read error. This chain connects TRBV15 to TRBJ1-5; TRBD1 matches 8 bases. Germline lookup yields CDR1 LNHNV and CDR2 YYDKDF (reference sequence). The CDR3 runs 15 residues. The DNA of the CDR3 is TGTGCCACCAGCACGACAGGGGATAGCTATCAGCCCCAGCATTTT. This translates into CATSTTGDSYQPQHF.

The J gene is TRBJ1-1, the V gene TRBV12-3 or TRBV12-4; a weak D match, TRBD1 (6 bases). V lost 3 bases to trimming and J lost 2 bases, with 10 bases between them. This CDR3 is 14 amino acids long. Here the CDR3 reads CASSFGGANTEAFF. The CDR3 nucleotides read TGTGCCAGCAGTTTCGGGGGGGCCAACACTGAAGCTTTCTTT.

The rearrangement uses TRBV6-2 or TRBV6-3 and TRBJ2-7, with a possible D match to TRBD2 (6 bases). This CDR3 is built from 13 residues. V was clipped by 7 bases and J by 6 bases, with 16 bases between them. CDR1 and CDR2 (germline): MNHEY, SVGEGT. The CDR3 protein is CASTTTSGFEQYF. The CDR3 DNA is TGTGCCAGCACCACGACAAGCGGGTTCGAGCAGTACTTC.

The chain carries TRBV4-2 and TRBJ2-3; TRBD2 might be the D (6 bases). V was cut by 5 bases and J by 0 bases, with 36 bases left in between. CDR1 is LGHNA, CDR2 YNFKEQ, per germline. This CDR3 has 23 residues. The CDR3 DNA sequence: TGTGCCAGCAGCGAAGGACGGGATTCGCGGGACTGGGGATACCCGATTAGCACAGATACGCAGTATTTT. Translation: CASSEGRDSRDWGYPISTDTQYF.

This clonotype showed up many times. The chain combines TRBV4-3 with TRBJ2-1, with D tentatively TRBD1 (6 bases). The V gene lost 4 bases and the J gene lost 4 bases, with 14 bases spanning the gap. The germline CDR1 and CDR2 sequences are LGHNA and YSLEER. The CDR3 sequence is 15 residues long. The CDR3 DNA sequence: TGCGCCAGCAGCCCTGCACTGCAGGGGTACAATGAGCAGTTCTTC. This translates into CASSPALQGYNEQFF.

Many counts were recorded for this clonotype. This chain's CDR3 is CASSLLTSGRLTDEQFF. The CDR3 DNA follows: TGTGCCAGCAGCTTATTGACTAGCGGGCGCCTTACGGATGAGCAGTTCTTC. The chain employs TRBV7-8 and TRBJ2-1; 10 nucleotides agree with TRBD2. Germline V CDR1 and CDR2: SGHVS, FQNEAQ. The V and J ends lost 2 bases and 8 bases, in that order; junction bases with no gene match: 12. The CDR3 consists of 17 residues.

This clonotype was seen more than once but under ten times. The chain employs TRBV4-1 and TRBJ2-1; 7 bases map to TRBD2. Germline loops: CDR1 MGHRA, CDR2 YSYEKL. V lost 5 bases and J lost 4; bases outside the gene matches: 8. The CDR3 has 15 amino acids. DNA for the CDR3: TGCGCCAGCAGCGCGCGCGCAGCGGGGTACAATGAGCAGTTCTTC. It specifies CASSARAAGYNEQFF.